This TCR beta chain came from a study of T cell changes during pregnancy in multiple sclerosis. The germline V and J ends were trimmed by 4 bases and 0 bases, with 14 bases remaining between them. The CDR3 extends over 17 amino acids. Germline V gene lookup returns CDR1 SGHRS and CDR2 YFSETQ. Libraries were prepared by immunoSEQ multiplex PCR; TCRdb keeps only in-frame clonotypes and omits some of them. The table lists tens of thousands of clones, around 90% of them singletons. The sample here was CD4+ T cells from peripheral blood mononuclear cells, taken in the second trimester of pregnancy. V usage is TRBV5-1 and J usage is TRBJ1-6; no firm D call. This sequence was found in a female donor with multiple sclerosis, enrolled in a pregnancy study. CDR3 loop: CASSLAGQSSYNSPLHF. DNA for the CDR3: TGCGCCAGCAGCCTAGCTGGGCAGAGCTCCTATAATTCACCCCTCCACTTT.